A single sample gave rise to the 5 T cell receptor beta chains below, sequenced in a study of graft-versus-host responses after intestinal transplantation. The antigens these receptors bind are not known. Generated by immunoSEQ multiplex PCR, the TCRdb table keeps only in-frame clones and is missing some. The sample shows 77,000 or so clones, just under 95% of them seen only once. The sequences come from unstimulated CD8+ T cells sorted from spleen or lymph node cells, collected before intestinal transplant. These receptors came from a human donor who received an intestinal transplant.

The genes are TRBV11-1 and TRBJ2-7, with D possibly being TRBD1 (6 bases). CDR1 is SGHAT, CDR2 FQDESV, per germline (reference sequence). V lost 4 bases, J lost 6 bases, and 16 bases lay in between. The CDR3 extends over 14 amino acids. The CDR3 protein is CASSSRGTSLEQYF. The CDR3, as DNA: TGTGCCAGCAGCTCAAGGGGGACCTCCCTCGAGCAGTACTTC.

This sequence joins TRBV5-1 and TRBJ2-3; tentatively, D is TRBD1 (5 bases). Germline loops: CDR1 SGHRS, CDR2 YFSETQ. This CDR3 is 15 amino acids long. V was pared by 2 bases and J by 1 base, with 11 bases between. This CDR3 is CASSFTRVGTDTQYF. The CDR3, as DNA: TGCGCCAGCAGCTTTACCAGGGTTGGCACAGATACGCAGTATTTT.

V gene TRBV11-2 combines with J gene TRBJ2-5; 9 nucleotides align to TRBD2. CDR3 length: 16 residues. Trimming took 5 bases from V and 2 from J; bases not matched to a gene: 9. Per the germline V gene, CDR1 is SGHAT and CDR2 is FQNNGV. CDR3 sequence (DNA): TGTGCCAGCAGCGGACGCTGGACTAGCGATCAAGAGACCCAGTACTTC. Translated, it gives CASSGRWTSDQETQYF.

V gene TRBV6-6 combines with J gene TRBJ1-5, with D perhaps matching TRBD1 (6 bases). V gave up 2 bases and J gave up 1 base, with 9 bases separating them. The CDR3 is made up of 15 amino acids. CDR1 is MNHNY and CDR2 is SVGAGI in the germline V gene (reference sequence). For the CDR3, the DNA is TGTGCCAGCAGTTACCGGCAGGGGAGCAATCAGCCCCAGCATTTT. It is translated as CASSYRQGSNQPQHF.

The chain carries TRBV27 and TRBJ1-1, with 7 bases aligning to TRBD1. V shed 6 bases and J 3 bases; nucleotides not matched to a gene: 10. CDR3 length: 15 residues. Germline V gene lookup returns CDR1 MNHEY and CDR2 SMNVEV (reference sequence). CDR3 bases: TGTGCCAGCAGACTGGGAAGTACAGGGGACACTGAAGCTTTCTTT. This encodes CASRLGSTGDTEAFF.